The table lists the clone carrying this T cell receptor (beta chain) with a few counts. Antigen: not known. The data are from a study of cytomegalovirus exposure and HLA in healthy donors. The PCR made use of 60 Vbeta and 13 Jbeta primers. This table comes from immunoSEQ multiplex PCR, and its TCRdb copy is limited to in-frame clones, with some not included. The top ten hold 5.4% of the sample, which has just under 250,000 clones, around 80% seen once. General observations from the study: Later analysis found that TCR beta chains associated with HLA were more clonally expanded than other, equally common chains. Researchers catalogued 150 or so TCR beta chains as cytomegalovirus-associated. Analyzed later, association rates of TCRs varied across HLA loci, with DRB1 most and HLA-C fewest. Rarity characterized most TCR sequences, yet some public TCRs appeared in many donors.

V was clipped by 5 bases and J by 5 bases, with 3 bases between them. CDR3 length: 11 residues. Germline V CDR1 and CDR2: SGHTA, FQGNSA. The V gene is TRBV7-2, the J gene TRBJ2-2; D not resolved. The sequencing input was PBMCs. The origin of this receptor is a middle-aged woman in good health and CMV-seropositive. CDR3 residues: CASSLTGELFF. The DNA for the CDR3 is TGTGCCAGCAGCCTTACCGGGGAGCTGTTTTTT.